The sample holds a few counts of the clone carrying this T cell receptor (beta chain). The PCR made use of 60 Vbeta and 13 Jbeta primers. Clones were read by immunoSEQ multiplex PCR, and TCRdb kept only the in-frame ones, dropping some. The sample lists approximately 150,000 clones, 73% occurring once. The data derive from a study of cytomegalovirus exposure and HLA in healthy donors. The CDR3 length is 15 residues. The germline CDR1 and CDR2 sequences are PRHDT and FYEKMQ (reference sequence). Trimming cost V 5 bases and J 10 bases; bases outside gene matches: 11. The specimen sequenced was PBMCs. The receptor comes from a woman aged 18-29 years in good health and CMV-seropositive. This sequence joins TRBV13 and TRBJ1-6; TRBD1 aligns across 7 bases. CDR3 loop: CASSLSPTGRSPLHF. CDR3 nucleotides: TGTGCCAGCAGCCTTAGTCCGACAGGGCGCTCACCCCTCCACTTT.